This T cell receptor beta chain was obtained from a study of cytomegalovirus exposure and HLA in healthy donors. Vbeta (60) and Jbeta (13) primers were used in the PCR. Profiling relied on immunoSEQ multiplex PCR, and the TCRdb table lists in-frame clones only, not all of them. Among around 95,000 clones listed, under 85% were seen once. The CDR3 has 16 residues. Per the germline V gene, CDR1 is SGHRS and CDR2 is YFSETQ. J lost 5 bases, V lost 6 bases, and 14 bases had no gene match. The sample consisted of PBMCs. The clonotype was recovered from a female donor in good health and CMV-seropositive. The J gene is TRBJ1-1, the V gene TRBV5-1; 9 nucleotides line up with TRBD1. CDR3 loop: CASKGRMDRGGTEAFF. The CDR3 nucleotides are TGCGCCAGCAAGGGCAGGATGGACAGGGGAGGTACTGAAGCTTTCTTT.